These T cell receptor beta chains were read from a single sample in a study of tumor and adjacent non-tumor tissue in lung cancer. MiXCR, applied by TCRdb to the multiplex PCR reads, yields one record per CDR3 protein. This table has some 120,000 distinct CDR3 sequences, 55% to 75% appearing once. The sequenced material came from lung tumor tissue. Source of these receptors: a man aged 25-45 years with non-small cell lung cancer. CDR3s include the opening cysteine and the closing phenylalanine or tryptophan. Each record gives: clone size, V gene, D gene, J gene, CDR3 protein, CDR3 DNA. The D gene is left open where the match is weak. The size field is filled for only some rows; it gives once, few, many or a size class.

>.|TRBV13|.|TRBJ2-1
CASSLVEGTPYKEQFF
TGTGCCAGCAGCTTAGTCGAAGGGACGCCTTACAAAGAGCAGTTCTTC
>medium-sized|TRBV29-1|.|TRBJ2-7
CSVAETVYEQYF
TGCAGCGTCGCCGAGACAGTCTACGAGCAGTACTTC
>many|TRBV4-3|.|TRBJ1-5
CASSQDPAQGQPQHF
TGCGCCAGCAGCCAAGATCCAGCACAAGGACAGCCCCAGCATTTT
>.|TRBV5-6|.|TRBJ2-7
CASSFAAPYEQYF
TGTGCCAGCAGCTTTGCAGCCCCCTACGAGCAGTACTTC
>.|TRBV12-3/TRBV12-4|TRBD1|TRBJ2-7
CASSLQGASNAQYF
TGTGCCAGCAGTTTACAGGGGGCCTCCAACGCGCAGTACTTC
>.|TRBV6-2/TRBV6-3|.|TRBJ2-7
CTSSYSMGDAYEQYF
TGTACCAGCAGTTACTCAATGGGGGATGCCTACGAGCAGTACTTC
>.|TRBV5-1|.|TRBJ2-3
CAGSSSGSTDTQYF
TGCGCCGGTAGCTCGAGCGGGAGCACAGATACGCAGTATTTT
>few|TRBV6-2/TRBV6-3|.|TRBJ2-1
CASSSTGHNEQFF
TGTGCCAGCAGTTCCACAGGGCACAATGAGCAGTTCTTC
>.|TRBV11-2|.|TRBJ2-7
CASSLNPDIYYEQYF
TGTGCCAGCAGCTTAAATCCAGACATCTACTATGAACAGTACTTC
>.|TRBV20-1|.|TRBJ2-5
CSAKNPDRQGETQYF
TGCAGTGCTAAAAATCCCGACAGGCAAGGGGAGACCCAGTACTTC
>.|TRBV14|.|TRBJ1-1
CVSSHNTEVFF
TGTGTCAGCAGCCACAACACTGAAGTTTTCTTT
>.|TRBV6-1|.|TRBJ1-5
CAGSVQSRNQPQHF
TGTGCCGGCAGCGTACAGTCGCGCAATCAGCCCCAGCATTTT
>.|TRBV11-2|.|TRBJ1-3
CVSSPLRNHGNIIYF
TGTGTCAGCAGCCCTCTCAGGAATCATGGAAACATCATATATTTT
>.|TRBV5-4|.|TRBJ1-2
CASIPQGEGSYGYSF
TGTGCCAGCATCCCCCAGGGTGAGGGATCCTATGGCTACAGCTTC
>once|TRBV29-1|.|TRBJ1-2
CSVAWGTFYGYTF
TGTAGCGTTGCATGGGGGACCTTCTATGGCTACACCTTC
>many|TRBV29-1|.|TRBJ1-4
CSVEVQTNEKLFF
TGCAGCGTTGAAGTTCAGACTAATGAAAAACTGTTTTTT
>many|TRBV5-6|.|TRBJ2-7
CASSTGFEQYF
TGTGCCAGCAGCACAGGGTTCGAGCAGTACTTC